These 10 T cell receptor beta chains originate from one sample sequenced in a study of T-cell memory formation after mild COVID-19. TCRdb fed the 5' RACE reads into MiXCR, producing one record per CDR3 protein. The table records under 300,000 distinct CDR3 sequences, 9.4% of them present only once. Sequencing was done on a sample of PBMCs or a T cell subset sorted from them (not recorded which). Receptors were obtained from a man aged 18 to 30 who had mild COVID-19 (a few samples of this study predate the infection). Cell type and time point are not known.

In this sample, this clonotype turned up a few times. The chain links TRBV7-6 to TRBJ1-1; no firm D call. Between the trimmed V and J ends, which lost 6 bases and 4 bases, there was a span of 12 bases. The CDR3 loop spans 13 amino acids. CDR1 is SGHVS and CDR2 is FNYEAQ in the germline V gene. This chain's CDR3 is CASSPGRATEAFF. The CDR3 coding sequence is TGTGCCAGCAGTCCCGGGAGGGCCACTGAAGCTTTCTTT.

This clonotype was counted many times. The rearrangement uses TRBV20-1 and TRBJ1-2; a possible D gene is TRBD1 (6 bases). The length of the CDR3 is 13 residues. Germline CDR1 is DFQATT and CDR2 is SNEGSKA (reference sequence). The germline V and J ends were trimmed by 6 bases and 7 bases, with 18 bases remaining between them. DNA for the CDR3: TGCAGTGCGCCCCGGGGGGCTCGGGGTGGCTACACCTTC. Translation: CSAPRGARGGYTF.

V usage is TRBV6-1 and J usage is TRBJ2-4; D gene uncertain. V shed 2 bases and J shed 0 bases, with 5 bases lying between them. This CDR3 spans 14 amino acids. Germline V CDR1 and CDR2: MNHNS, SASEGT. CDR3 sequence: CASSEQVAKNIQYF. CDR3 DNA sequence: TGTGCCAGCAGTGAACAGGTAGCCAAAAACATTCAGTACTTC.

This clonotype occurred a few times. J is TRBJ2-3 and V is TRBV4-3; D may be TRBD1 or TRBD2 (6 bases each). Germline CDR1 and CDR2: LGHNA and YSLEER. The CDR3 has 17 amino acids. Trimming cost V 0 bases and J 5 bases, with 18 bases left between them. This CDR3 is CASSQEYGGHGRDTQYF. The CDR3 DNA follows: TGCGCCAGCAGCCAAGAGTACGGGGGCCATGGGAGAGATACGCAGTATTTT.

The CDR3 protein is CASGPADRNYGYTF. CDR3 sequence (DNA): TGTGCCAGCGGCCCCGCGGACAGGAACTATGGCTACACCTTC. This chain links TRBV7-9 with TRBJ1-2; TRBD1 matches 7 bases. The V and J ends lost 8 bases and 2 bases, in that order; junction bases with no gene match: 8. Germline assignment: CDR1 SEHNR and CDR2 FQNEAQ (reference sequence). The CDR3 sequence is 14 residues long. The full variable domain, in which reference TRBV7-9 and TRBJ1-2 provide the parts outside the CDR3, is DTGVSQNPRHKITKRGQNVTFRCDPISEHNRLYWYRQTLGQGPEFLTYFQNEAQLEKSRLLSDRFSAERPKGSFSTLEIQRTEQGDSAMYLCASGPADRNYGYTFGSGTRLTVV.

This clonotype has a handful of counts. The V and J genes are TRBV20-1 and TRBJ2-7, with unresolved D. The CDR3 covers 14 residues. CDR1 and CDR2 (germline): DFQATT, SNEGSKA (reference sequence). Trimming pared 6 bases from V and 0 bases from J, leaving 15 bases between. The CDR3 spells CSARSQISSYEQYV. CDR3 bases: TGCAGTGCCAGGAGTCAGATAAGCTCCTACGAGCAGTACGTC.

The sample holds a few counts of this clonotype. The rearrangement joins TRBV28 to TRBJ1-3, with 8 bases matching TRBD1. Trimming removed 5 bases from V and 4 bases from J; junction bases left unmatched: 16. The CDR3 loop spans 18 amino acids. The V gene's germline CDR1 is MDHEN and CDR2 SYDVKM. CDR3: CASSPSGQGANIGNTIYF. The CDR3 region has the DNA TGTGCCAGCAGTCCGTCGGGGCAGGGGGCGAATATCGGAAACACCATATATTTT.

The chain links TRBV7-3 to TRBJ2-1, with 9 bases that match TRBD2. The J segment lost 9 bases and the V segment lost 5 bases, leaving 11 bases of the junction unmatched. This CDR3 spans 15 amino acids. Germline lookup yields CDR1 SGHTA and CDR2 FQGTGA. The CDR3 reads CASSTAGTSIGEQFF. Written as DNA, the CDR3 is TGTGCCAGCAGCACCGCCGGGACTAGCATAGGTGAGCAGTTCTTC.

This clonotype was seen more than once but under ten times. The chain is built from TRBV7-9 and TRBJ1-1; D unresolved. The germline V gene has CDR1 SEHNR and CDR2 FQNEAQ (reference sequence). This CDR3 comprises 14 residues. The V end was cut by 1 base, the J end by 3 bases, with 9 bases between. Here the CDR3 reads CASSLGLEYTEAFF. The CDR3 DNA is TGTGCCAGCAGCTTAGGCTTGGAATACACTGAAGCTTTCTTT.

This clonotype was detected only a few times. The chain is built from TRBV12-3 or TRBV12-4 and TRBJ2-5; no reliable D call. V lost 3 bases and J 2 bases, leaving 10 bases between the germline ends. The length of the CDR3 is 14 residues. CDR3 amino acids: CASSFGRLQETQYF. CDR3 in DNA: TGTGCCAGCAGTTTTGGTCGGTTACAAGAGACCCAGTACTTC.